This TCR beta chain was retrieved from a study of T cells in Graves' hyperthyroidism and ophthalmopathy. Study information: The initial diagnosis was the point when peripheral blood was collected, ahead of any treatment. Study observations and caveats: Researchers found most expanded thyroid clonotypes above 0.001 in blood as well.

J lost 3 bases, V lost 0 bases, and 1 base had no gene match. This CDR3 comprises 13 residues. Germline values: CDR1 GTSNPN, CDR2 SVGIG (reference sequence). The table lists this clonotype with many counts. Antigen: not known. TCR beta CDR3 sequences were amplified from RNA transcripts. The primer set for the first-round RT-PCR of the TCR CDR3 was HTBI. TCRdb analysed the multiplex PCR reads with MiXCR anew, one entry per CDR3 protein. The data contain around 690,000 distinct CDR3 sequences, around a sixth of them singletons. The receptor comes from a man aged 50 to 60 with Graves' hyperthyroidism. The V gene is TRBV30, the J gene TRBJ1-2; 7 bases are a match to TRBD1. The source material was blood. The chain's CDR3 is CAWSVDRHYGYTF. The CDR3 coding sequence is TGTGCCTGGAGTGTGGACAGGCACTATGGCTACACCTTC.